This TCR beta chain was found in a study of blood T cell repertoires in COVID-19. About the research overall: T cells, B-cell-depleted T cells, or PBMCs supplied cDNA or gDNA.

Germline CDR1 is SGHDT and CDR2 is YYEEEE. V lost 0 bases to trimming and J lost 1 base, with 15 bases between them. The CDR3 consists of 17 residues. The data were produced by immunoSEQ multiplex PCR, yet TCRdb's version contains in-frame clones alone and is incomplete. The table has tens of thousands of clones, 91% seen once. Specimen: peripheral blood. The TCR was taken from a human donor with active COVID-19. The donor label of this sample is uncertain. The rearrangement links TRBV5-6 to TRBJ2-3, with TRBD2 as a possible D gene (5 bases). The CDR3 protein is CASSLGTALFGTDTQYF. CDR3 coding DNA: TGTGCCAGCAGCTTGGGGACTGCTCTCTTCGGCACAGATACGCAGTATTTT.